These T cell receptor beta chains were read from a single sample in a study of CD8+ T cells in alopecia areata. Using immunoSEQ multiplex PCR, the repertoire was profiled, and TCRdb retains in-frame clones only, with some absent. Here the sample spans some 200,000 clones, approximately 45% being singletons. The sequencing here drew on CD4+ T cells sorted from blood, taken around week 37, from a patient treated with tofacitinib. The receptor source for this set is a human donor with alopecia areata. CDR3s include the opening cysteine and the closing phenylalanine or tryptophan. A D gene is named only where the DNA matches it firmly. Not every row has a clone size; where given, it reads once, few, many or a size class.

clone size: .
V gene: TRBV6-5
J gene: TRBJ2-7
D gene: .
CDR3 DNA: TGTGCCAGCAGTTACTCTTCATCTTACGAGCAGTACTTC
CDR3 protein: CASSYSSSYEQYF

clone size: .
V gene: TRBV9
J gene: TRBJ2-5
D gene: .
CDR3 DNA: TGTGCCAGCAGCGTAGGTGAAGGTGGAAGTAGCGAGACCCAGTACTTC
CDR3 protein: CASSVGEGGSSETQYF

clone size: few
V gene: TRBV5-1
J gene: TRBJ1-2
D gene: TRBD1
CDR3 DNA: TGCGCCAGCAGCCGGGCCGCACAGGGGGCAGATGGCTACACCTTC
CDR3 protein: CASSRAAQGADGYTF

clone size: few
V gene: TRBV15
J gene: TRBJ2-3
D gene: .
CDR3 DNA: TGTGCCACCAGCAGAGTCCCTAGTTCTCCAGATACGCAGTATTTT
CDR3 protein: CATSRVPSSPDTQYF

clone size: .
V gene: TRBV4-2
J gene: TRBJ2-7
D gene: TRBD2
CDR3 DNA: TGTGCCAGCAGCCAAGGGGGCACGCTAGCGGGAGTACAGTACTTC
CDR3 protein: CASSQGGTLAGVQYF

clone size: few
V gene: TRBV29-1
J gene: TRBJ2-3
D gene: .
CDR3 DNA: TGCAGCGCGAATAGCGCGAGCACAGATACGCAGTATTTT
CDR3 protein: CSANSASTDTQYF

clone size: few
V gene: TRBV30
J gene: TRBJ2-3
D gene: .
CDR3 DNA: TGTGCCTGGAGTGTCCGGAGTAAGAGCACAGATACGCAGTATTTT
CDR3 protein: CAWSVRSKSTDTQYF

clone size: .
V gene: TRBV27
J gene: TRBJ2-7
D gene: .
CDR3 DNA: TGTGCCAGCAGTCTGAGCGGAGTAAACTACGAGCAGTACTTC
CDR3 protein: CASSLSGVNYEQYF

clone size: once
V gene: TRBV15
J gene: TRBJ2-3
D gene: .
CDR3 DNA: TGTGCCACCAGCAGGGCTTTCTACGATACGCAGTATTTT
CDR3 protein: CATSRAFYDTQYF

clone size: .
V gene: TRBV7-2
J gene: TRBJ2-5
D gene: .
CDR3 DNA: TGTGCCAGCAGCTCTAAAATGACAGGCCAAGAGACCCAGTACTTC
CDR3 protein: CASSSKMTGQETQYF

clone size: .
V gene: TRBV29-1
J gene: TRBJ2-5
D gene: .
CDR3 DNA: TGCAGCGTCGTCATTAGCCAAGAGACCCAGTACTTC
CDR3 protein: CSVVISQETQYF

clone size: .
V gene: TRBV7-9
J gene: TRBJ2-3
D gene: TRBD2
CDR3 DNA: TGTGCCAGCTCCTTGGAGCTAGCGGGAGGGACGGATACGCAGTATTTT
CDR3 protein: CASSLELAGGTDTQYF

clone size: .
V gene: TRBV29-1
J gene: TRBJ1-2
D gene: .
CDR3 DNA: TGCAGCGTTGGTGGCAGGCTAGGGGGATATGGCTACACCTTC
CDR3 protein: CSVGGRLGGYGYTF

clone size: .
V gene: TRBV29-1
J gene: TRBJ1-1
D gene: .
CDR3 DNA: TGCAGCGTTGCTCTAGGGTCCACTGAAGCTTTCTTT
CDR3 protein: CSVALGSTEAFF

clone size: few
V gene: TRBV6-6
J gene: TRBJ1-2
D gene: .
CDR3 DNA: TGTGCCAGCCGTGGTGAACTTACCTATGGCTACACCTTC
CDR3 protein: CASRGELTYGYTF

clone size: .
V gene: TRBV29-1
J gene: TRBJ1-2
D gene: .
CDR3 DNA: TGCAGCGTTGAAATCTGGGTAGGGGGAGGTCCTGGCTACACCTTC
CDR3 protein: CSVEIWVGGGPGYTF

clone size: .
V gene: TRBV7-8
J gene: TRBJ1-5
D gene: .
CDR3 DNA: TGTGCCAGCAGCTTAGGGATTGACGGGAATCAGCCCCAGCATTTT
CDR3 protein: CASSLGIDGNQPQHF

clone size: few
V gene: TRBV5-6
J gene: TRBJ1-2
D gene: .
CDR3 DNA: TGTGCCAGCAGCACCGGGGGTTATGGCTACACCTTC
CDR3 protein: CASSTGGYGYTF

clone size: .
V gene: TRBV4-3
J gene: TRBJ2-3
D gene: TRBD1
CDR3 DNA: TGCGCCAGCAGCCAAGGCAACAGGGGCTCCACAGATACGCAGTATTTT
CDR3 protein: CASSQGNRGSTDTQYF

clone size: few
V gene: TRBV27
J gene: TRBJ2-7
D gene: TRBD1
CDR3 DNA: TGTGCCAGCAGTCGAAAGGGACAGGGATTC
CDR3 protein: CASSRKGQGF

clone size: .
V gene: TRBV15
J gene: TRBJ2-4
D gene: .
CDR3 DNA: TGTGCCACCAGCAGAGGGGTCGGGAACATTCAGTACTTC
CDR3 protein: CATSRGVGNIQYF

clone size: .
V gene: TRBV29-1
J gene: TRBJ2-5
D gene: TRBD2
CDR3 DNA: TGCAGCGCAACCCTTGCGAGGGGAGGGCGTGGAGAGACCCAGTACTTC
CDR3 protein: CSATLARGGRGETQYF

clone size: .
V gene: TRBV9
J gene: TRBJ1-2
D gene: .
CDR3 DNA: TGTGCCAGCAGCTTCAAACCGGATAAGGGGCCTTCTGGCTACACCTTC
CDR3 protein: CASSFKPDKGPSGYTF

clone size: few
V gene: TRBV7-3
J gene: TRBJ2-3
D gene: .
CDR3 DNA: TGTGCCAGCAGCTTAAGCAGCGCTGGAACAGATACGCAGTATTTT
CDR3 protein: CASSLSSAGTDTQYF